This TCR beta chain was captured by sequencing in a study of blood T cell repertoires in COVID-19. A COVID-19 case was met by exposed participants within 2 weeks before study entry. In the original workflow: Amplification of reference gene primers provided the estimated nucleated cell counts. The table came from immunoSEQ multiplex PCR; TCRdb's copy has only in-frame clones and leaves some out. Clone size and the V and J calls come from that table; the DNA yielded D and trimming. Of about 310,000 clones listed, 75% to 90% are singletons. The CDR3 loop spans 16 amino acids. The ends were cut back, 1 base at V and 0 bases at J, with 12 bases in the middle. CDR1 and CDR2 from the germline V gene are KGHSH and LQKENI.

The TCR comes from a woman younger than 45 who had been exposed to COVID-19. Sequencing was performed on PBMCs or T cells enriched from blood (not recorded which). The chain joins TRBV18 to TRBJ1-1; D is possibly TRBD1 (5 bases). For the CDR3, the DNA is TGTGCCAGCTCACCACTTGAACAGGTATTGAACACTGAAGCTTTCTTT. It specifies CASSPLEQVLNTEAFF.